Shown below are 30 T cell receptor beta chains from a single sample sequenced in a study of cytomegalovirus exposure and HLA in healthy donors. Primers: 60 Vbeta forward and 13 Jbeta reverse. TCRdb's copy holds only in-frame clones and misses some; the assay was immunoSEQ multiplex PCR. Its clone listing holds approximately 92,000 clones. Sequenced input: PBMCs. The source is a woman under 40 in good health and CMV-seronegative.

This chain connects TRBV27 to TRBJ2-1, with D possibly TRBD1 on 6 matching bases. Germline values: CDR1 MNHEY, CDR2 SMNVEV (reference sequence). The CDR3 spans 17 residues. Trimming shortened V by 5 bases and J by 7 bases, and 24 bases separated the two germline ends. CDR3 nucleotide sequence: TGTGCCAGCAGTGTACTCTACCGGGACAACCGAGGGAATGAGCAGTTCTTC. Encoded protein: CASSVLYRDNRGNEQFF.

This chain connects TRBV2 to TRBJ2-7; 8 nucleotides agree with TRBD1. The trim removed 8 bases at V and 6 bases at J, leaving 9 bases unmatched. The CDR3 has 13 residues. Germline values: CDR1 SNHLY, CDR2 FYNNEI. The chain's CDR3 is CASRGQGSGEQYF. The CDR3 DNA is TGTGCCAGCCGAGGACAGGGATCGGGCGAGCAGTACTTC.

The chain combines TRBV18 with TRBJ2-7, with D perhaps matching TRBD2 (6 bases). The CDR3 sequence is 13 residues long. Trimming removed 3 bases from V and 1 base from J, with 7 bases in between. Germline V gene data show CDR1 as KGHSH and CDR2 as LQKENI. CDR3 nucleotide sequence: TGTGCCAGCTCACCCCGGGAGTCCTACGAGCAGTACTTC. It is translated as CASSPRESYEQYF.

The CDR3 loop reads CASSLTLKYGYTF. In nucleotides, the CDR3 is TGTGCCAGCTCACTGACACTTAAATATGGCTACACCTTC. V and J are TRBV18 and TRBJ1-2, with D uncertain. V lost 4 bases to trimming and J lost 5 bases, with 11 bases between them. This CDR3 is 13 amino acids long. Germline V lookup: CDR1 KGHSH, CDR2 LQKENI.

The rearrangement joins TRBV11-2 to TRBJ1-2; the D gene is possibly TRBD1 (5 bases). Germline CDR1 is SGHAT and CDR2 is FQNNGV. This CDR3 spans 14 amino acids. V shed 3 bases and J shed 4 bases, with 12 bases lying between them. In DNA form, the CDR3 reads TGTGCCAGCAGCTTCGGGGGGGACCTCTATGGCTACACCTTC. This gives the protein CASSFGGDLYGYTF.

This sequence joins TRBV28 and TRBJ2-7; D uncertain. Germline V lookup: CDR1 MDHEN, CDR2 SYDVKM. Trimming shortened V by 3 bases and J by 3 bases, and 3 bases separated the two germline ends. CDR3 length: 11 amino acids. CDR3 nucleotides: TGTGCCAGCAGTTTCGGCTACGAGCAGTACTTC. Translated: CASSFGYEQYF.

The rearrangement links TRBV5-6 to TRBJ2-2; tentative D call: TRBD1 (6 bases). CDR1 and CDR2 from the germline V gene are SGHDT and YYEEEE. V lost 3 bases and J 1 base, leaving 19 bases between the germline ends. The CDR3 contains 18 residues. Here the CDR3 DNA reads TGTGCCAGCAGCTGGATCGTCAGGGGCCGGGGGAACACCGGGGAGCTGTTTTTT. Amino acid sequence: CASSWIVRGRGNTGELFF. The full variable domain, completed using reference TRBV5-6 and TRBJ2-2, is DAGVTQSPTHLIKTRGQQVTLRCSPKSGHDTVSWYQQALGQGPQFIFQYYEEEERQRGNFPDRFSGHQFPNYSSELNVNALLLGDSALYLCASSWIVRGRGNTGELFFGEGSRLTVL.

The genes are TRBV28 and TRBJ1-5; D not certain. Deletions cut 5 bases from V and 5 bases from J, with 10 bases between. The CDR3 covers 13 residues. Germline V gene lookup returns CDR1 MDHEN and CDR2 SYDVKM. DNA for the CDR3: TGTGCCAGCAGTACGAACAAACATCAGCCCCAGCATTTT. Its translation is CASSTNKHQPQHF.

Remarks on this clone: Different DNA sequences within this sample yield the same CDR3. The V and J genes are TRBV4-1 and TRBJ2-1; 11 bases agree with TRBD2. With 0 bases clipped from V and 4 bases from J, the junction kept 5 bases outside the gene matches. Germline V CDR1 and CDR2: MGHRA, YSYEKL. The CDR3 consists of 17 residues. The CDR3 loop is CASSQDLTSGAYNEQFF. Written as DNA, the CDR3 is TGCGCCAGCAGCCAAGATCTGACTAGCGGGGCGTACAATGAGCAGTTCTTC.

J is TRBJ2-5 and V is TRBV5-1, with a tentative D call TRBD1 (5 bases). V gave up 0 bases and J gave up 5 bases, with 14 bases separating them. The CDR3 runs 15 residues. Germline CDR1 SGHRS, CDR2 YFSETQ. CDR3 loop: CASSLEPGLTETQYF. CDR3 coding DNA: TGCGCCAGCAGCTTGGAGCCAGGGTTAACGGAGACCCAGTACTTC.

The chain recombines TRBV6-5 with TRBJ1-4, with D possibly TRBD1 on 5 matching bases. The CDR3 spans 13 residues. Germline-derived CDR1 and CDR2 are MNHEY and SVGAGI. Trimming cost V 4 bases and J 8 bases, with 11 bases left between them. This CDR3 is CASSWGRSEKLFF. The CDR3, as DNA: TGTGCCAGCAGTTGGGGCAGGTCCGAAAAACTGTTTTTT.

This chain connects TRBV28 to TRBJ2-7; 7 nucleotides agree with TRBD1. V shed 8 bases and J 4 bases; nucleotides not matched to a gene: 8. Germline CDR1 reads MDHEN; CDR2 reads SYDVKM. The CDR3 totals 13 residues. CDR3 nucleotides: TGTGCCAGCTACAGGGGTAGCGTATACGAGCAGTACTTC. Translating gives CASYRGSVYEQYF.

V usage is TRBV6-6 and J usage is TRBJ1-5; no clear D. The CDR3 totals 15 residues. Germline V gene data show CDR1 as MNHNY and CDR2 as SVGAGI (reference sequence). Between the trimmed V and J ends, which lost 5 bases and 5 bases, there was a span of 16 bases. The CDR3, as DNA: TGTGCCAGCAGTAGTAGGCAGGCCCCCGATCAGCCCCAGCATTTT. Amino acid sequence: CASSSRQAPDQPQHF.

This chain links TRBV5-5 with TRBJ1-4, with D possibly matching TRBD1 (5 bases). The CDR3 totals 15 residues. CDR1 SGHKS and CDR2 YYEKEE come from the germline V gene (reference sequence). The V gene lost 2 bases and the J gene lost 4 bases, with 12 bases spanning the gap. The CDR3 nucleotides are TGTGCCAGCAGCTTTACCGGCAGGGATAATGAAAAACTGTTTTTT. Translation: CASSFTGRDNEKLFF.

The chain employs TRBV19 and TRBJ2-5; 9 bases align to TRBD1. The last part of the DNA fits TRBJ2-7 better; the J call may be wrong. The germline CDR1 and CDR2 sequences are LNHDA and SQIVND (reference sequence). The CDR3 has 16 amino acids. The CDR3: CASTVSGTGNTYEQYF. CDR3 coding DNA: TGTGCCAGTACCGTATCGGGGACAGGGAACACCTACGAGCAGTACTTC.

To note about this clone: Other DNA sequences of this sample code for an identical CDR3. V is TRBV10-1 and J is TRBJ2-1; no firm D call. Germline-derived CDR1 and CDR2 are WNHNN and SYGVQD (reference sequence). Trimming took 4 bases from V and 9 from J, leaving 7 bases between them. The CDR3 runs 11 residues. The CDR3 is CASSGSREQFF. DNA for the CDR3: TGCGCCAGCAGTGGGAGCCGTGAGCAGTTCTTC.

V usage is TRBV11-2 and J usage is TRBJ2-7; 10 bases are a match to TRBD1. CDR3 length: 16 amino acids. Germline V gene lookup returns CDR1 SGHAT and CDR2 FQNNGV. The V segment lost 2 bases and the J segment 2 bases; nucleotides outside the gene matches: 6. As DNA, the CDR3 is TGTGCCAGCAGCTTAAATCGCGGGACAGGGGCCTACGAGCAGTACTTC. Encoded protein: CASSLNRGTGAYEQYF.

This chain connects TRBV19 to TRBJ2-1, with TRBD2 identical over 9 bases. Germline V lookup: CDR1 LNHDA, CDR2 SQIVND (reference sequence). This CDR3 region has 17 residues. V gave up 1 base and J gave up 2 bases; unmatched junction bases: 6. CDR3 nucleotide sequence: TGTGCCAGTAGTATAGCGGCAGCGGGGGGACCCTACAATGAGCAGTTCTTC. It translates to CASSIAAAGGPYNEQFF.

The chain employs TRBV30 and TRBJ2-7; 8 bases agree with TRBD2. V lost 3 bases and J lost 5; bases outside the gene matches: 12. The CDR3 sequence is 15 residues long. Germline-derived CDR1 and CDR2 are GTSNPN and SVGIG (reference sequence). CDR3 residues: CAWRSLSGGLHEQYF. The CDR3 DNA reads as TGTGCCTGGAGGTCCCTATCGGGGGGGCTCCACGAGCAGTACTTC.

The V gene is TRBV6-5, the J gene TRBJ1-4; D uncertain. The germline CDR1 and CDR2 sequences are MNHEY and SVGAGI. V lost 7 bases and J 6 bases, leaving 15 bases between the germline ends. The CDR3 consists of 14 residues. DNA for the CDR3: TGTGCCAGCACCTCTGATGTGCAGGATGAAAAACTGTTTTTT. Its protein product is CASTSDVQDEKLFF.

The chain links TRBV2 to TRBJ2-3, with TRBD2 matching 9 bases. This CDR3 spans 14 amino acids. J was trimmed by 3 bases and V by 4 bases; bases with no gene match: 2. Germline values: CDR1 SNHLY, CDR2 FYNNEI. The DNA of the CDR3 is TGTGCCAGCAGTGTAGCGGGAGTAACAGATACGCAGTATTTT. Translation: CASSVAGVTDTQYF.

J is TRBJ2-5 and V is TRBV10-3, with 7 bases that match TRBD2. J was trimmed by 6 bases and V by 10 bases; bases with no gene match: 14. The CDR3 totals 14 residues. Germline V gives CDR1 ENHRY, CDR2 SYGVKD. The CDR3 loop is CATAEPGGRQTQYF. The CDR3 DNA reads as TGTGCCACCGCCGAACCGGGCGGGAGACAGACCCAGTACTTC.

This chain connects TRBV5-1 to TRBJ1-3; tentatively, D is TRBD1 (5 bases). CDR1 is SGHRS and CDR2 is YFSETQ in the germline V gene. Deletions cut 3 bases from V and 2 bases from J, with 9 bases between. The CDR3 covers 14 residues. The CDR3 is CASSWGVAGNTIYF. In nucleotides, the CDR3 is TGCGCCAGCAGCTGGGGGGTCGCTGGAAACACCATATATTTT.

The chain is built from TRBV28 and TRBJ1-2, with D unresolved. Germline V gene sequence: CDR1 MDHEN, CDR2 SYDVKM. The germline V and J ends were trimmed by 5 bases and 5 bases, with 9 bases remaining between them. The CDR3 consists of 12 residues. The CDR3 DNA follows: TGTGCCAGCAGTCGAGGGTCGTATGGCTACACCTTC. Protein sequence: CASSRGSYGYTF.

The chain is built from TRBV28 and TRBJ2-1, with D possibly TRBD2 on 7 matching bases. The CDR3 consists of 15 residues. CDR1 and CDR2 (germline): MDHEN, SYDVKM. The V end lost 4 bases, the J end lost 8 bases, and 18 bases lay between the germline ends. The DNA for the CDR3 is TGTGCCAGCAGTTCGCGGGGGCCCGTAGACCATGAGCAGTTCTTC. This translates into CASSSRGPVDHEQFF.

As concerns this clone: One end of the junction does not line up with germline, which may come from a read error. The CDR3 DNA is TGTGCCATCAGTGCGAACACAGAAGCTTTCTTT. Amino acid sequence: CAISANTEAFF. The rearrangement joins TRBV10-3 to TRBJ1-1; no reliable D call. Germline CDR1 reads ENHRY; CDR2 reads SYGVKD. The CDR3 consists of 11 residues.

As to this clone: Other DNA sequences in the same sample also yield this CDR3. The rearrangement joins TRBV5-1 to TRBJ2-2, with 8 bases lining up with TRBD1. Trimming removed 3 bases from V and 3 bases from J; junction bases left unmatched: 1. The germline V gene encodes CDR1 SGHRS and CDR2 YFSETQ. This CDR3 has 14 amino acids. The CDR3, as DNA: TGCGCCAGCAGCTCGGGACAGGACACCGGGGAGCTGTTTTTT. Residues: CASSSGQDTGELFF.

The V and J genes are TRBV4-2 and TRBJ2-7; 9 nucleotides agree with TRBD2. The CDR3 length is 16 residues. Germline V CDR1 and CDR2: LGHNA, YNFKEQ. The junction had 9 bases not matched to a gene; V was cut back by 0 bases and J by 6 bases. CDR3 coding DNA: TGTGCCAGCAGCCAAGATAAGCGGGAGGCCCCTAGCGAGCAGTACTTC. Translated, it gives CASSQDKREAPSEQYF.

The rearrangement links TRBV6-5 to TRBJ1-4; the D gene is possibly TRBD1 (5 bases). The CDR3 covers 15 residues. V was trimmed by 6 bases and J by 0 bases, leaving 11 bases between them. Germline lookup yields CDR1 MNHEY and CDR2 SVGAGI. For the CDR3, the DNA is TGTGCCAGCAGGGTGGACATATCAACTAATGAAAAACTGTTTTTT. This codes for CASRVDISTNEKLFF.

As for this clone: This same CDR3 is encoded by further DNA sequences in the sample. V and J are TRBV18 and TRBJ2-7, with D tentatively TRBD1 (6 bases). The CDR3 consists of 13 residues. V lost 0 bases to trimming and J lost 4 bases, with 7 bases between them. Germline assignment: CDR1 KGHSH and CDR2 LQKENI. DNA for the CDR3: TGTGCCAGCTCACCACCCCAGGGGTACGAGCAGTACTTC. This gives the protein CASSPPQGYEQYF. Complete variable domain (other parts from reference TRBV18 and TRBJ2-7): NAGVMQNPRHLVRRRGQEARLRCSPMKGHSHVYWYRQLPEEGLKFMVYLQKENIIDESGMPKERFSAEFPKEGPSILRIQQVVRGDSAAYFCASSPPQGYEQYFGPGTRLTVT.